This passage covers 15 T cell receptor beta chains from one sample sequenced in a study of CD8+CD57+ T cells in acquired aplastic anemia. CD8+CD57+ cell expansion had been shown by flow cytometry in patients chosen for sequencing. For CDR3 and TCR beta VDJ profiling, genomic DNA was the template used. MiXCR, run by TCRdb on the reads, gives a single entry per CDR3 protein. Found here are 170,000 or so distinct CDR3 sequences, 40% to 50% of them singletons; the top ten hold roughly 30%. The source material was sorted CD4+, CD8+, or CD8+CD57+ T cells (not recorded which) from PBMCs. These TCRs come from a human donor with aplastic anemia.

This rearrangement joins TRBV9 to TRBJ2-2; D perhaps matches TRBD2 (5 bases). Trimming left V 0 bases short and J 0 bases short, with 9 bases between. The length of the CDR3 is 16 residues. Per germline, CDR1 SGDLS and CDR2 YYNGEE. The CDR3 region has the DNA TGTGCCAGCAGCGTAGGTAGTAGCGCGAACACCGGGGAGCTGTTTTTT. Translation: CASSVGSSANTGELFF.

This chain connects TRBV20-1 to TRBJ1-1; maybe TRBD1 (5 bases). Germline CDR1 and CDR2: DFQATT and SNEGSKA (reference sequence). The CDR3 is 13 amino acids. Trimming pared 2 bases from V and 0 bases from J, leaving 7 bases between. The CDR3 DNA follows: TGCAGTGCTAGAAGAGGGGTGAACACTGAAGCTTTCTTT. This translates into CSARRGVNTEAFF.

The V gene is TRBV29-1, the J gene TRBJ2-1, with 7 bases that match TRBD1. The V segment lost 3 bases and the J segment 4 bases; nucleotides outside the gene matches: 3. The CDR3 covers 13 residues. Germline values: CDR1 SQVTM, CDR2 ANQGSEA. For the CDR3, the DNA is TGCAGCGTTGAGGGACAGACTTACAATGAGCAGTTCTTC. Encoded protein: CSVEGQTYNEQFF.

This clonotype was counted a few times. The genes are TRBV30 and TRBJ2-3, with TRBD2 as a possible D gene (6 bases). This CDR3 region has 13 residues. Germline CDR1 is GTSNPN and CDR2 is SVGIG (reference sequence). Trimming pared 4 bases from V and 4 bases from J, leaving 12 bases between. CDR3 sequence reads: CAWTGTRSDTQYF. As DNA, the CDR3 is TGTGCCTGGACTGGGACTCGATCAGATACGCAGTATTTT.

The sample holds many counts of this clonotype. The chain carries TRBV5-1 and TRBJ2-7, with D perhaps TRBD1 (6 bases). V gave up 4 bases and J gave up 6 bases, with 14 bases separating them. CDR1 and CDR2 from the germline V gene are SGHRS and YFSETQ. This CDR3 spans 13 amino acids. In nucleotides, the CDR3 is TGCGCCAGCAGCCCCGACGAAGGGGGCGAGCAGTACTTC. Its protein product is CASSPDEGGEQYF.

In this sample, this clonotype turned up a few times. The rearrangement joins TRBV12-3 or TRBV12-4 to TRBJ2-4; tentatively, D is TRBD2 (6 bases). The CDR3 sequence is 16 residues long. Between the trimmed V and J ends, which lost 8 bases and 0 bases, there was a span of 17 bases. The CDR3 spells CASCEWEAGAKNIQYF. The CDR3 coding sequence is TGTGCCAGCTGTGAATGGGAGGCGGGAGCCAAAAACATTCAGTACTTC.

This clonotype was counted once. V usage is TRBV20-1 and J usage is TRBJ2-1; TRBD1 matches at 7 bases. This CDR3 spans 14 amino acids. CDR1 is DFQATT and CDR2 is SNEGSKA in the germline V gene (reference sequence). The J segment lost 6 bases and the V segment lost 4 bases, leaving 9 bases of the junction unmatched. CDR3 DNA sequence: TGCAGTGCTACAAGACAGGGAGACCGCAATGAGCAGTTCTTC. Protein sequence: CSATRQGDRNEQFF.

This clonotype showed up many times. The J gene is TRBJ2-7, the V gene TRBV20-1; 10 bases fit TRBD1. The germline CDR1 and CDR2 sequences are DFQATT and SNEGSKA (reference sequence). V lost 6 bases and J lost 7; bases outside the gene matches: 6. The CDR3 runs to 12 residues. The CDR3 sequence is CSAEDRGREQYF. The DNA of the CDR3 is TGCAGTGCAGAAGACAGGGGGCGGGAGCAGTACTTC.

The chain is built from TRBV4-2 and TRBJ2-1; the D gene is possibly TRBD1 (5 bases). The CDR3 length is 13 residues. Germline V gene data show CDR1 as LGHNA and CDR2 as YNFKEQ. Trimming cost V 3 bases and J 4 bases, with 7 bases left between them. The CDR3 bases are TGTGCCAGCAGCCACAGGGCTTACAATGAGCAGTTCTTC. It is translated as CASSHRAYNEQFF.

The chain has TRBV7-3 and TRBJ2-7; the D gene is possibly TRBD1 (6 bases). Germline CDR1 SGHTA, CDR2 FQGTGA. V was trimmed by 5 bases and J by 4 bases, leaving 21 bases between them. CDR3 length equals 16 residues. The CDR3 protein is CASSPQTGLLSYEQYF. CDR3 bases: TGTGCCAGCAGCCCCCAGACAGGCCTCCTCTCTTACGAGCAGTACTTC. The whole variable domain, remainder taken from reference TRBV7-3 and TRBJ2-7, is GAGVSQTPSNKVTEKGKYVELRCDPISGHTALYWYRQSLGQGPEFLIYFQGTGAADDSGLPNDRFFAVRPEGSVSTLKIQRTERGDSAVYLCASSPQTGLLSYEQYFGPGTRLTVT.

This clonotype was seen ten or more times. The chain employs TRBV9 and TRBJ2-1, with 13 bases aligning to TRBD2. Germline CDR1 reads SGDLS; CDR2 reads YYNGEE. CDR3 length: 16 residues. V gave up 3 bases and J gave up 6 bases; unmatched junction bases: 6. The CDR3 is CASSAMGLAGSNEQFF. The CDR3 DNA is TGTGCCAGCAGCGCCATGGGACTAGCGGGAAGCAATGAGCAGTTCTTC.

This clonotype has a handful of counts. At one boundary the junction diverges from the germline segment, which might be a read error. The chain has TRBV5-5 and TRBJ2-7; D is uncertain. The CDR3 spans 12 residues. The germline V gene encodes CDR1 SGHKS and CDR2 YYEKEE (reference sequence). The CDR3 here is CVSSSPSYEQYF. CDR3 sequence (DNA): TGTGTCAGCAGCTCTCCCTCCTACGAGCAGTACTTC.

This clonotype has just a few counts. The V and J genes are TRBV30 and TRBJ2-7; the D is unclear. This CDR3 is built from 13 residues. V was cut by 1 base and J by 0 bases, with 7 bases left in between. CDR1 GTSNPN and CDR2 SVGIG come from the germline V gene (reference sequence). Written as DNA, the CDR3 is TGTGCCTGGAGTGGGGGTTCCTCCTACGAGCAGTACTTC. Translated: CAWSGGSSYEQYF. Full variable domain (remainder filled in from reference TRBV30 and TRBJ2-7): SQTIHQWPATLVQPVGSPLSLECTVEGTSNPNLYWYRQAAGRGLQLLFYSVGIGQISSEVPQNLSASRPQDRQFILSSKKLLLSDSGFYLCAWSGGSSYEQYFGPGTRLTVT.

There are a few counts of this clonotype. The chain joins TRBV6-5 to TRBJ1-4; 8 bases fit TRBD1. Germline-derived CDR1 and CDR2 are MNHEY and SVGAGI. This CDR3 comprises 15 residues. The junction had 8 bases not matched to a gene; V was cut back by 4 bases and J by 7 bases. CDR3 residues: CASSSLTGEGEKLFF. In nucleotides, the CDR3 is TGTGCCAGCAGTTCGTTGACAGGGGAGGGTGAAAAACTGTTTTTT.

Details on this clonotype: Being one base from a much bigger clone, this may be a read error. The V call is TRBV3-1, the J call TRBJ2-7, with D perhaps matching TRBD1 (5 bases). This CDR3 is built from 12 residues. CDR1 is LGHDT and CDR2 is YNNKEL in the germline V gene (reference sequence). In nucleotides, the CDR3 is TGTGCCAGCAGCCAAAGGGGCCGCGAGCAGCACTTC. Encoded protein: CASSQRGREQHF.